This T cell receptor (beta chain) was sequenced during a study of T cell changes during pregnancy in multiple sclerosis (dated by TCRdb to the late 2010s). Study-level background: The study examined how the T cell repertoire changed over the course of pregnancy in women with multiple sclerosis.

With respect to this clone: The target of this receptor is not known. Base qualities are not at hand, and no much larger clone is one base apart.

Germline trimming: 5 bases from V, 8 bases from J; junction bases outside gene matches: 7. The germline V gene gives CDR1 as SGHTA and CDR2 as FQGNSA. The CDR3 covers 14 residues, taking in both the cysteine and the phenylalanine. Only the CDR3 DNA stays, 42 bases, in frame from base 1. The method behind the library was the immunoSEQ multiplex PCR assay. TCRdb re-hosts the immuneACCESS table, in-frame sequences only. Its copies lack some clones; in the studies checked, an unresolved V gene accounts for under half of them, and the cause for the rest is not known. This sample is represented by tens of thousands of clones; approximately 90% of them were singletons. The ten largest clones capture around 1.8% of the sample.

The sequencing here drew on peripheral blood, taken in the first trimester of pregnancy. In this chain, TRBV7-2 is recombined with TRBJ1-3; 9 of the junction bases match TRBD1. The sequence was collected from a female donor in good health, enrolled as a control in a pregnancy study. The CDR3 here reads CASSPGTGRDTIYF. The bases are TGTGCCAGCAGCCCGGGGACAGGGAGGGACACCATATATTTT.